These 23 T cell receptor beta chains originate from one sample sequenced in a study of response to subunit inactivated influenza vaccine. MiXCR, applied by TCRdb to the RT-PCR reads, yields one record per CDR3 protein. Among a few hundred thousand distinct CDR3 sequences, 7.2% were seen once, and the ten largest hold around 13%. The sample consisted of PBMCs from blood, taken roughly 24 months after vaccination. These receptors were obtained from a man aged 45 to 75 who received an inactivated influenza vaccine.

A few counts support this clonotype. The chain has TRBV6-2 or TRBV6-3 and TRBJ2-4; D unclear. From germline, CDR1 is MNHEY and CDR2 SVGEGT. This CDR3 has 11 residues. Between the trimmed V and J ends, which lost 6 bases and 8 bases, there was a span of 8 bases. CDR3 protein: CASSAWDIQYF. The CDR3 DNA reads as TGTGCCAGCAGCGCTTGGGACATTCAGTACTTC.

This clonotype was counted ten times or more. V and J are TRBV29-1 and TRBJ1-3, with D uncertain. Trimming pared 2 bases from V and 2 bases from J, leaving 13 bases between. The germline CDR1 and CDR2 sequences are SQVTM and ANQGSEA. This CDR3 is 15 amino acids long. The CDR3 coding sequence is TGCAGCGTTGAAACGAGTCGGACGGCTGGAAACACCATATATTTT. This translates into CSVETSRTAGNTIYF.

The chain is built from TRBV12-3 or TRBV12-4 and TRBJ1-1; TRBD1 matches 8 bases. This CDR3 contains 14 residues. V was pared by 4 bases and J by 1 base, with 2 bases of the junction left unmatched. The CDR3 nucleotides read TGTGCCAGCAGTTCGACAGGGGCGAACACTGAAGCTTTCTTT. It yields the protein CASSSTGANTEAFF.

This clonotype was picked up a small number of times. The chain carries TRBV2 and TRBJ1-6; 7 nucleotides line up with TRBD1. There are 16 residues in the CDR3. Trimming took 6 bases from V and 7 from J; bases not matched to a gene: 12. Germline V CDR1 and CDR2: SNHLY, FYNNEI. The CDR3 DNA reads TGTGCCAGCAGCACGAATTTAGACAGGGCCAATTCACCCCTCCACTTT. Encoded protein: CASSTNLDRANSPLHF.

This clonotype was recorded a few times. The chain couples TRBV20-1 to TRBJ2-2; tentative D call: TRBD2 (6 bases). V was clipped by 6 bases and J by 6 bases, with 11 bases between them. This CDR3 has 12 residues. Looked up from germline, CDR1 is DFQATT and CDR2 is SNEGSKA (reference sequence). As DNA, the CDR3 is TGCAGTGCAGCTCCGGGGGCCGGGGAGCTGTTTTTT. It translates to CSAAPGAGELFF.

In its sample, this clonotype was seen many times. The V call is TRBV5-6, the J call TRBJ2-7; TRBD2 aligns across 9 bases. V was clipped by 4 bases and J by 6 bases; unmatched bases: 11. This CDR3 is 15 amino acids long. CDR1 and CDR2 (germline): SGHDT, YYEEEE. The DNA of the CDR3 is TGTGCCAGCAGCATCTTAGCGGGAGTGTATGTCGAGCAGTACTTC. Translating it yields CASSILAGVYVEQYF.

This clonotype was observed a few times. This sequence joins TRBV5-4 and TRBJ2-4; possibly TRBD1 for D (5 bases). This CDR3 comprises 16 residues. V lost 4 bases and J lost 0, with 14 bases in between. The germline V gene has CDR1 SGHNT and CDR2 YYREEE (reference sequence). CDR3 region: CASSPDNVLAKNIQYF. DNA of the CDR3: TGTGCCAGCAGCCCGGACAACGTTCTAGCCAAAAACATTCAGTACTTC.

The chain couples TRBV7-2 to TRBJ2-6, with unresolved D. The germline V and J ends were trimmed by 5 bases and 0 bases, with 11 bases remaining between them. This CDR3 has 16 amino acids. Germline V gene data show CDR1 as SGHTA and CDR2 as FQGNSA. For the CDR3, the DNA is TGTGCCAGCAGCCTCTGGGTGATCTCTGGGGCCAACGTCCTGACTTTC. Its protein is CASSLWVISGANVLTF.

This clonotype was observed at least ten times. CDR3 amino acids: CASRTSSGANVLTF. For the CDR3, the DNA is TGTGCCAGCAGGACTAGCTCTGGGGCCAACGTCCTGACTTTC. The chain combines TRBV12-3 or TRBV12-4 with TRBJ2-6; TRBD2 is a possible D gene (6 bases). V was trimmed by 6 bases and J by 0 bases, leaving 6 bases between them. The CDR3 is 14 amino acids.

CDR3 protein: CASTAGGVREQYF. CDR3 in DNA: TGTGCCAGCACGGCAGGGGGAGTGAGGGAGCAGTACTTC. This chain connects TRBV6-1 to TRBJ2-7; 7 nucleotides agree with TRBD1. V dropped 7 bases and J dropped 7; count of bases not matched to a gene: 10. Germline V CDR1 and CDR2: MNHNS, SASEGT. The CDR3 has 13 amino acids.

Here the CDR3 DNA reads TGCGCCAGCAGCCAAGCCCCACCGGGACAGAGCTCTGGAAACACCATATATTTT. This sequence encodes CASSQAPPGQSSGNTIYF. V usage is TRBV4-3 and J usage is TRBJ1-3; 7 bases fit TRBD1. The J segment lost 0 bases and the V segment lost 1 base, leaving 9 bases of the junction unmatched. The germline CDR1 and CDR2 sequences are LGHNA and YSLEER. This CDR3 comprises 18 residues.

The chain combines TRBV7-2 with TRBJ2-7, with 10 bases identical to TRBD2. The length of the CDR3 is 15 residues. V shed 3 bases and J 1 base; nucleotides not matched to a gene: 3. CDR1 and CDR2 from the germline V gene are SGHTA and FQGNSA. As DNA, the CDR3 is TGTGCCAGCAGCTTCAGCGGGGGGGCTTCCTACGAGCAGTACTTC. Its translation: CASSFSGGASYEQYF.

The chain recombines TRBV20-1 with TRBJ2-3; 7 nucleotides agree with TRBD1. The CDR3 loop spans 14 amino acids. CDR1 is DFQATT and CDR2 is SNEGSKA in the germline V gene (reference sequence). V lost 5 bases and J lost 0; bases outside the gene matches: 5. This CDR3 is CSAWDSSSTDTQYF. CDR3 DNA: TGCAGTGCTTGGGACAGCTCTAGCACAGATACGCAGTATTTT.

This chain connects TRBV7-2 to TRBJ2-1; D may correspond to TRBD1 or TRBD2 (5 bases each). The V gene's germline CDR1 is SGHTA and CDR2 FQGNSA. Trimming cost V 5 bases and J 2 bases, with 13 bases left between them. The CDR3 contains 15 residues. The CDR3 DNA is TGTGCCAGCAGCCCAAGGACGGGACCCTACAATGAGCAGTTCTTC. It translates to CASSPRTGPYNEQFF.

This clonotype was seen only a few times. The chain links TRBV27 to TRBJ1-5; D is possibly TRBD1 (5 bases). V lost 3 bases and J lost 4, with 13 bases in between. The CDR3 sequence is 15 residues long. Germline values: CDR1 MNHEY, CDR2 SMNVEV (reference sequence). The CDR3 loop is CASSLEGRRNQPQHF. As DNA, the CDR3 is TGTGCCAGCAGTTTGGAGGGACGGAGAAATCAGCCCCAGCATTTT.

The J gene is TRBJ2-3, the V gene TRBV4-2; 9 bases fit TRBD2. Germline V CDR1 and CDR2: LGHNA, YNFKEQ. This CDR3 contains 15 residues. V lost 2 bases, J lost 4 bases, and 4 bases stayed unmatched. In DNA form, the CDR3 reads TGTGCCAGCAGCCAACTTAGCGGGGGCCCAGATACGCAGTATTTT. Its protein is CASSQLSGGPDTQYF.

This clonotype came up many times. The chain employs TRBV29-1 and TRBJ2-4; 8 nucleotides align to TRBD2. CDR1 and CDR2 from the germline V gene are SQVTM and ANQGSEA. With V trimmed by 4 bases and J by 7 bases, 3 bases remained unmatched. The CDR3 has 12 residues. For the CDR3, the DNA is TGCAGCGTTGCGAGCGGGAGTAACATTCAGTACTTC. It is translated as CSVASGSNIQYF.

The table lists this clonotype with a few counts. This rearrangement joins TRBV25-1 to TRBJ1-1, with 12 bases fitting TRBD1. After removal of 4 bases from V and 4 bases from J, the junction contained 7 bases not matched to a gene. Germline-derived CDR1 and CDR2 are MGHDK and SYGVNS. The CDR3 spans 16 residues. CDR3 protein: CASSGGTGGGSTEAFF. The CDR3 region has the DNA TGTGCCAGCAGTGGGGGGACAGGGGGCGGGAGCACTGAAGCTTTCTTT.

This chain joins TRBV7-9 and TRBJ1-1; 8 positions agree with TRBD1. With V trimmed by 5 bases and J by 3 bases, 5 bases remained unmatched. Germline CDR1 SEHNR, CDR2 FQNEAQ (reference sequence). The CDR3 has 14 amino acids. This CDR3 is CASSRDRRDTEAFF. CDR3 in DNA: TGTGCCAGCAGCCGGGACAGGCGTGACACTGAAGCTTTCTTT.

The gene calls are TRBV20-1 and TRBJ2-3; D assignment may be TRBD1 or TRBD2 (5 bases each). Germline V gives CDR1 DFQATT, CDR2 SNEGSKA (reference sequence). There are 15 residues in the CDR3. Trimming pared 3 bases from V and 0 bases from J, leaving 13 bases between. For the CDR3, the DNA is TGCAGTGCTAGCTCCGGGACGGCTAGCACAGATACGCAGTATTTT. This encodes CSASSGTASTDTQYF.

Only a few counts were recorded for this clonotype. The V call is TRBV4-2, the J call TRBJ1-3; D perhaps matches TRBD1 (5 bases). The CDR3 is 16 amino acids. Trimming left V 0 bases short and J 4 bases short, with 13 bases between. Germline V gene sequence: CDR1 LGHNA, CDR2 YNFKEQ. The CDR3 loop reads CASSQDWGLGGNTIYF. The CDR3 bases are TGTGCCAGCAGCCAAGATTGGGGCTTAGGAGGAAACACCATATATTTT.

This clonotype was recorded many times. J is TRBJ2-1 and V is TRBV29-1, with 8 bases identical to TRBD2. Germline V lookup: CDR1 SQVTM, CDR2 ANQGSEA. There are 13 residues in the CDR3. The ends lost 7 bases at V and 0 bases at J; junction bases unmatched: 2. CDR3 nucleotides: TGCAGCGACAGCGGGGGCTCCTACAATGAGCAGTTCTTC. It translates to CSDSGGSYNEQFF.

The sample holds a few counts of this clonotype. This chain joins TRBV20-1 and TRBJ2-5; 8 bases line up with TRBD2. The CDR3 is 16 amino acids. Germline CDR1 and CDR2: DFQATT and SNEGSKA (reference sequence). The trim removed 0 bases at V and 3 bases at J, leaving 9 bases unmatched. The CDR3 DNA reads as TGCAGTGCTAGAGATTTTCATACTAGCGGTAAAGAGACCCAGTACTTC. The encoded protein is CSARDFHTSGKETQYF.